This T cell receptor (beta chain) was sequenced for a study of tumor-infiltrating lymphocytes in primary liver carcinoma. Taking about 20-31 mg of unsorted bulk tissue, the authors co-extracted RNA and DNA. Those sampled were patients whose primary liver carcinoma was treated by surgical resection. All of the tumor samples contained over 75% viable tumor cells. Note on this clonotype: Its antigen is unknown. The junction departs from the called germline gene at one end, perhaps through a read error.

This CDR3 is 12 amino acids long. Production of TCR beta cDNA used 500 ng total RNA together with a constant-region primer. Libraries for TCR beta were built through three nested multiplex PCR rounds, which together made up a slightly modified ARM-PCR procedure. The opening two PCR rounds, approximately 10 cycles each, paired TRBV1-TRBV30 forward primers with a C-beta reverse primer. Using its own MiXCR run on the multiplex PCR reads, TCRdb lists one record per CDR3 protein. The profile covers roughly 70,000 distinct CDR3 sequences, with roughly two thirds appearing a single time and roughly two fifths taken by the ten largest. Whole-study results and caveats: Top clones occupying all five tumor regions numbered only about 7-24%.

This sequence joins TRBV12-3 or TRBV12-4 and TRBJ2-4; D not certain. The receptor comes from a man in his forties with primary liver carcinoma and hepatitis B virus infection. Sequencing input: liver tumor tissue from sampling region 4. The sample's subset: tumor region T4, right-lateral pole. CDR3 amino acids: CASSLSHNIQYF. The CDR3 nucleotides read TGTGCCAGCAGTTTGTCCCATAACATTCAATACTTC.